The clone carrying this T cell receptor beta chain was seen once. Its target is unknown. Produced via immunoSEQ multiplex PCR; TCRdb's table is partial and in-frame only. In the table there are 70,000 to 95,000 clones, under 90% of which are singletons. The CDR3 spans 13 residues. Trimming cost V 5 bases and J 3 bases, with 11 bases left between them. The germline V gene has CDR1 MNHEY and CDR2 SMNVEV (reference sequence). This entry is derived from a study of graft-versus-host responses after intestinal transplantation. Turning to the study itself: Recipients were given multivisceral, liver-intestinal, or isolated intestinal transplants. For around 3 years after anti-thymocyte globulin induction, all recipients took tacrolimus and steroids.

Overall study findings and caveats: Investigators detected GvH clones in recipient marrow, with some emerging earlier in ileum or blood. Graft-donor T cell macrochimerism coincided with high graft-versus-host to host-versus-graft clonal ratios in allografts.

The chain recombines TRBV27 with TRBJ2-7; TRBD1 might be the D (5 bases). This TCR came from a human donor who received an intestinal transplant. Specimen: unstimulated CD4+ T cells sorted from spleen or lymph node cells, collected before intestinal transplant. The chain's CDR3 is CASSASTVYEQYF. CDR3 sequence (DNA): TGTGCCAGCAGTGCATCGACAGTCTACGAGCAGTACTTC.